These 17 T cell receptor beta chains were sequenced from one sample in a study of T cell responses to AZD1222 COVID-19 vaccine. The repertoire was sequenced with immunoSEQ multiplex PCR; TCRdb's copy has only in-frame clones and lacks some. This table has about 180,000 clones, around 94% appearing once. The starting material was peripheral blood, obtained on day 0 of AZD1222 vaccination. The receptor set was obtained from an adult in good health.

As to this clone: The same CDR3 can be traced to other DNA sequences in this sample. The chain uses TRBV5-4 and TRBJ2-7; 7 nucleotides align to TRBD2. The CDR3 runs 14 residues. Trimming cost V 0 bases and J 0 bases; bases outside gene matches: 0. Germline values: CDR1 SGHNT, CDR2 YYREEE (reference sequence). CDR3 region: CASSLAGGSYEQYF. CDR3 coding DNA: TGTGCCAGCAGCTTGGCGGGGGGCTCCTACGAGCAGTACTTC.

The chain links TRBV4-1 to TRBJ2-1, with TRBD2 matching 8 bases. The CDR3 covers 15 residues. V lost 6 bases to trimming and J lost 4 bases; unmatched junction nucleotides: 8. In germline, CDR1 is MGHRA, CDR2 YSYEKL. The CDR3 here is CASSSAGTSYNEQFF. DNA of the CDR3: TGCGCCAGCAGTTCAGCCGGGACTAGTTACAATGAGCAGTTCTTC.

V usage is TRBV11-2 and J usage is TRBJ1-2, with D unclear. The germline V gene encodes CDR1 SGHAT and CDR2 FQNNGV. This CDR3 region has 15 residues. Trimming pared 1 base from V and 2 bases from J, leaving 11 bases between. The CDR3 bases are TGTGCCAGCAGCTTAGTCACAGCAGTAAACTATGGCTACACCTTC. It is translated as CASSLVTAVNYGYTF.

This clone has a handful of counts. J is TRBJ2-1 and V is TRBV28; D call uncertain. The CDR3 covers 15 residues. The germline V and J ends were trimmed by 2 bases and 0 bases, with 8 bases remaining between them. Germline V gene sequence: CDR1 MDHEN, CDR2 SYDVKM. CDR3 nucleotide sequence: TGTGCCAGCAGTTTAGCCCTTGTCTCCTACAATGAGCAGTTCTTC. Its protein product is CASSLALVSYNEQFF.

This clone came up once. This chain connects TRBV10-3 to TRBJ1-2; D perhaps matches TRBD1 (6 bases). V was shortened by 3 bases and J by 4 bases, with 18 bases between the two germline ends. This CDR3 has 16 residues. Germline CDR1 ENHRY, CDR2 SYGVKD. In DNA, the CDR3 is TGTGCCATCAGTGACCCGCACGGGTGGGGGGCCTATGGCTACACCTTC. Translated, it gives CAISDPHGWGAYGYTF.

CDR3 in DNA: TGTGCCAGCACCGTCCGGACAGGGAGCGATGGCTACACCTTC. Its protein is CASTVRTGSDGYTF. The chain recombines TRBV28 with TRBJ1-2, with 8 bases that match TRBD1. The junction had 10 bases not matched to a gene; V was cut back by 7 bases and J by 6 bases. This CDR3 has 14 residues. Per the germline V gene, CDR1 is MDHEN and CDR2 is SYDVKM.

The genes are TRBV19 and TRBJ1-2; TRBD1 agrees at 8 bases. The germline CDR1 and CDR2 sequences are LNHDA and SQIVND (reference sequence). The V gene end was trimmed by 7 bases and the J gene end by 4 bases; junction bases not matched to a gene: 8. The CDR3 spans 14 residues. The CDR3 nucleotides read TGTGCCAGTACCCTTCCAGGGGGCGGCTATGGCTACACCTTC. It encodes CASTLPGGGYGYTF. Looking up the rest from reference TRBV19 and TRBJ1-2 gives the full variable domain: DGGITQSPKYLFRKEGQNVTLSCEQNLNHDAMYWYRQDPGQGLRLIYYSQIVNDFQKGDIAEGYSVSREKKESFPLTVTSAQKNPTAFYLCASTLPGGGYGYTFGSGTRLTVV.

This clone has only one observation. V is TRBV21-1 and J is TRBJ1-2; the DNA was not used to check the table's D call, TRBD1. TRBV21-1 represents a pseudogene. The CDR3 loop spans 17 amino acids. The CDR3 bases are TGTGCCAGCAGCAAAGCGCTGGGACAACGGGCCACCTATGGCTACACCTTC. It specifies CASSKALGQRATYGYTF.

V and J are TRBV10-3 and TRBJ2-2; 8 bases line up with TRBD2. This CDR3 region has 14 residues. From germline, CDR1 is ENHRY and CDR2 SYGVKD. V lost 3 bases to trimming and J lost 7 bases; unmatched junction nucleotides: 4. Here the CDR3 DNA reads TGTGCCATCAGTGACGGGGGGGCTGGCGGGGAGCTGTTTTTT. Translating it yields CAISDGGAGGELFF.

The CDR3 loop is CASIAGQGLFSGANVLTF. As DNA, the CDR3 is TGTGCCAGCATCGCTGGACAGGGTCTCTTCTCTGGGGCCAACGTCCTGACTTTC. The chain combines TRBV21-1 with TRBJ2-6; TRBD1, the table's D call, lacks a check against the DNA. TRBV21-1 is marked as a pseudogene. CDR3 size: 18 residues.

The chain combines TRBV7-9 with TRBJ2-3; D ambiguous. V was clipped by 4 bases and J by 6 bases, with 8 bases between them. Per the germline V gene, CDR1 is SEHNR and CDR2 is FQNEAQ (reference sequence). CDR3 length equals 12 residues. The CDR3 DNA reads as TGTGCCAGCAGCTCCGGCCCCGATACGCAGTATTTT. This translates into CASSSGPDTQYF.

This chain connects TRBV7-9 to TRBJ1-1; D perhaps matches TRBD1 (6 bases). The V end lost 6 bases, the J end lost 1 base, and 12 bases lay between the germline ends. From germline, CDR1 is SEHNR and CDR2 FQNEAQ (reference sequence). This CDR3 is 14 amino acids long. The CDR3 bases are TGTGCCAGCAGTTCCGACAGGCCGAACACTGAAGCTTTCTTT. This codes for CASSSDRPNTEAFF.

The rearrangement joins TRBV18 to TRBJ1-3; 7 bases map to TRBD1. CDR3 length: 18 residues. The V segment lost 4 bases and the J segment 0 bases; nucleotides outside the gene matches: 12. Per germline, CDR1 KGHSH and CDR2 LQKENI. The CDR3 coding sequence is TGTGCCAGCTCACTCAAAGACAGGGCCAGCATCTCTGGAAACACCATATATTTT. Amino acids: CASSLKDRASISGNTIYF.

The DNA for the CDR3 is TGTGCCAGCAGTTTATCGATACGGAATGAGCAGTTCTTC. This sequence encodes CASSLSIRNEQFF. The chain employs TRBV27 and TRBJ2-1, with D uncertain. CDR1 is MNHEY and CDR2 is SMNVEV in the germline V gene (reference sequence). The CDR3 covers 13 residues. V gave up 0 bases and J gave up 7 bases, with 7 bases separating them.

This clone was seen at least ten times. V is TRBV5-1 and J is TRBJ1-6; TRBD1 agrees at 7 bases. V dropped 4 bases and J dropped 9; count of bases not matched to a gene: 7. The CDR3 has 14 amino acids. In germline, CDR1 is SGHRS, CDR2 YFSETQ. CDR3 DNA sequence: TGCGCCAGCAGCCCCGGGACAGTTGGTTCACCCCTCCACTTT. This sequence encodes CASSPGTVGSPLHF. Complete variable domain (other parts from reference TRBV5-1 and TRBJ1-6): KAGVTQTPRYLIKTRGQQVTLSCSPISGHRSVSWYQQTPGQGLQFLFEYFSETQRNKGNFPGRFSGRQFSNSRSEMNVSTLELGDSALYLCASSPGTVGSPLHFGNGTRLTVT.

The rearrangement joins TRBV6-5 to TRBJ1-2; a possible D gene is TRBD1 (5 bases). Germline loops: CDR1 MNHEY, CDR2 SVGAGI. V was pared by 7 bases and J by 2 bases, with 8 bases between. The CDR3 is 12 residues long. CDR3 region: CASNEGNYGYTF. CDR3 in DNA: TGTGCCAGCAACGAGGGGAACTATGGCTACACCTTC.

The J gene is TRBJ1-1, the V gene TRBV4-2; D ambiguous. Trimming removed 0 bases at V and 1 base at J, with 6 bases between. Per the germline V gene, CDR1 is LGHNA and CDR2 is YNFKEQ. The CDR3 is 14 residues long. The CDR3 region has the DNA TGTGCCAGCAGCCAAGAGATCGGGAACACTGAAGCTTTCTTT. Encoded protein: CASSQEIGNTEAFF.